The next 14 T cell receptor beta chains were all read from a single sample in a study of blood T cell repertoires in COVID-19. Only in-frame clones appear in the TCRdb table, and some are missing; sequencing was by immunoSEQ multiplex PCR. The repertoire holds fewer than 200,000 clones, approximately 91% seen once, with around 5% in the top ten. The sample taken for sequencing was peripheral blood. All receptors derive from a man in his late teens or twenties with COVID-19, enrolled during active disease.

In this sample, this clone turned up a few times. The rearrangement uses TRBV19 and TRBJ1-5; no clear D gene. The CDR3 covers 16 residues. Between the trimmed V and J ends, which lost 6 bases and 0 bases, there was a span of 15 bases. From germline, CDR1 is LNHDA and CDR2 SQIVND (reference sequence). DNA for the CDR3: TGTGCCAGTAGCCCGGAACGGGTATATAGCAATCAGCCCCAGCATTTT. As protein: CASSPERVYSNQPQHF.

This chain connects TRBV27 to TRBJ2-3, with no clear D. V lost 7 bases, J lost 0 bases, and 14 bases lay in between. The CDR3 loop spans 15 amino acids. Germline-derived CDR1 and CDR2 are MNHEY and SMNVEV (reference sequence). The CDR3 DNA is TGTGCCAGCACCACCAAAAAGACTAGCACAGATACGCAGTATTTT. This codes for CASTTKKTSTDTQYF.

The V call is TRBV12-5, the J call TRBJ2-3; the match to TRBD2 covers 8 bases. V shed 3 bases and J 2 bases; nucleotides not matched to a gene: 4. This CDR3 has 15 residues. CDR1 and CDR2 from the germline V gene are LGHNT and FRNRAP. The CDR3 protein is CASGFSGSITDTQYF. Written as DNA, the CDR3 is TGTGCTAGTGGTTTCAGCGGGAGTATCACAGATACGCAGTATTTT. The whole variable domain, remainder taken from reference TRBV12-5 and TRBJ2-3, is DARVTQTPRHKVTEMGQEVTMRCQPILGHNTVFWYRQTMMQGLELLAYFRNRAPLDDSGMPKDRFSAEMPDATLATLKIQPSEPRDSAVYFCASGFSGSITDTQYFGPGTRLTVL.

The V gene is TRBV7-8, the J gene TRBJ1-3; 8 positions agree with TRBD1. V lost 0 bases, J lost 2 bases, and 3 bases stayed unmatched. Germline V CDR1 and CDR2: SGHVS, FQNEAQ. The length of the CDR3 is 16 residues. The CDR3 region is CASSLADRGPGNTIYF. CDR3 nucleotides: TGTGCCAGCAGCTTAGCAGACAGGGGCCCTGGAAACACCATATATTTT.

J is TRBJ2-7 and V is TRBV12-3 or TRBV12-4; TRBD1 might be the D (6 bases). Trimming removed 5 bases from V and 5 bases from J, with 13 bases in between. The CDR3 has 13 amino acids. The DNA for the CDR3 is TGTGCCAGCAGTACAGGGCAATTCGACGAGCAGTACTTC. It encodes CASSTGQFDEQYF.

The chain carries TRBV6-4 and TRBJ1-1; D remains unclear. V dropped 6 bases and J dropped 0 bases, with 11 bases sitting between them. The V gene's germline CDR1 is MRHNA and CDR2 SNTAGT. The CDR3 spans 14 residues. CDR3 residues: CASRDGALNTEAFF. The CDR3 region has the DNA TGTGCCAGCAGAGACGGAGCACTGAACACTGAAGCTTTCTTT.

The V gene is TRBV5-4, the J gene TRBJ2-7; weak D call: TRBD1 (6 bases). Germline CDR1 SGHNT, CDR2 YYREEE (reference sequence). Trimming pared 4 bases from V and 4 bases from J, leaving 18 bases between. This CDR3 contains 15 residues. CDR3 in amino acids: CASSLRDNKVYEQYF. The CDR3 nucleotides read TGTGCCAGCAGCCTCCGGGACAATAAAGTATACGAGCAGTACTTC.

V is TRBV3-1 (or the pseudogene TRBV3-2) and J is TRBJ2-7; 7 positions agree with TRBD2. Trimming at V came to 1 base and at J to 0 bases, leaving 0 bases not matched to a gene. CDR1 LGHDT and CDR2 YNNKEL come from the germline V gene (reference sequence). There are 14 residues in the CDR3. The CDR3 nucleotides are TGTGCCAGCAGCCAAGGGGGGGGCTCCTACGAGCAGTACTTC. Its protein is CASSQGGGSYEQYF.

The chain links TRBV19 to TRBJ2-6, with TRBD1 matching over 10 bases. Germline loops: CDR1 LNHDA, CDR2 SQIVND (reference sequence). The CDR3 has 20 amino acids. Trimming removed 2 bases from V and 2 bases from J; junction bases left unmatched: 12. CDR3 protein: CASSIFAGTGASTGANVLTF. The DNA for the CDR3 is TGTGCCAGTAGTATATTTGCCGGGACAGGGGCCTCAACTGGGGCCAACGTCCTGACTTTC.

This chain links TRBV2 with TRBJ2-1; 9 bases agree with TRBD2. The CDR3 length is 15 residues. Germline V lookup: CDR1 SNHLY, CDR2 FYNNEI. Trimming cost V 6 bases and J 5 bases; bases outside gene matches: 8. CDR3 DNA sequence: TGTGCCAGCAGGAGGGTAGCGGGAGCCCACAATGAGCAGTTCTTC. This sequence encodes CASRRVAGAHNEQFF.

The CDR3 reads CASSFSLDSGNTIYF. The CDR3 nucleotides are TGTGCCAGCAGCTTCTCCCTAGACTCTGGAAACACCATATATTTT. The rearrangement uses TRBV5-8 and TRBJ1-3; no definite D call. The CDR3 spans 15 residues. Trimming cost V 2 bases and J 0 bases, with 9 bases left between them. Germline V CDR1 and CDR2: SGHTS, YDEGEE.

The V and J genes are TRBV7-2 and TRBJ2-7, with a possible D match to TRBD1 (6 bases). Per the germline V gene, CDR1 is SGHTA and CDR2 is FQGNSA. Trimming cost V 2 bases and J 13 bases, with 18 bases left between them. The CDR3 contains 13 residues. CDR3 region: CASSLRGTLSAYF. The CDR3 coding sequence is TGTGCCAGCAGCTTAAGGGGGACCCTTTCGGCTTACTTC.

The chain is built from TRBV28 and TRBJ2-1, with 13 positions matching TRBD2. V dropped 4 bases and J dropped 7; count of bases not matched to a gene: 4. Germline V lookup: CDR1 MDHEN, CDR2 SYDVKM. This CDR3 has 15 amino acids. The CDR3 nucleotides read TGTGCCAGCAGTTCTGGACTAGCGGGAGTAAATGAGCAGTTCTTC. It codes for CASSSGLAGVNEQFF. The variable domain in full, completed from reference TRBV28 and TRBJ2-1, reads DVKVTQSSRYLVKRTGEKVFLECVQDMDHENMFWYRQDPGLGLRLIYFSYDVKMKEKGDIPEGYSVSREKKERFSLILESASTNQTSMYLCASSSGLAGVNEQFFGPGTRLTVL.

This clone is a singleton in its sample. J is TRBJ1-1 and V is TRBV2, with D possibly being TRBD1 (5 bases). Germline CDR1 and CDR2: SNHLY and FYNNEI. This CDR3 spans 13 amino acids. V lost 7 bases and J lost 1, with 10 bases in between. In DNA, the CDR3 is TGTGCCAGCACAGGGCAGAGGAACACTGAAGCTTTCTTT. This encodes CASTGQRNTEAFF.